This paragraph covers one T cell receptor beta chain sequence. Its cognate antigen has yet to be identified. The CDR3 sequence holds 15 residues, the cysteine and phenylalanine included. Here the CDR3 DNA is all that survives: 45 bases in frame from base 1. Via the germline V gene (reference sequence), CDR1 is MNHEY and CDR2 SMNVEV. Deletion took 4 bases off V and 7 bases off J, with a span of 16 bases between the germline ends. This specimen comes from a study of cytomegalovirus exposure and HLA in healthy donors (dated by TCRdb to the late 2010s). Context from the whole study: An earlier analysis of approximately 600 of the donors reported 250 to 350 Gb of sequence data and 117 million unique TCR beta sequences from 150 million to 200 million T cells. In addition to the first cohort of roughly 670 subjects, a separate validation cohort of 100 to 150 different subjects was used. The study combined high-throughput TCR immunosequencing, statistical association of individual TCRs with disease status, and machine learning to predict cytomegalovirus infection status. HLA typing included class I and class II loci at four-digit resolution. In a later analysis, previously published TCR beta repertoires from 550 to 700 donors were re-analyzed and high-resolution HLA genotyping was added so that TCR occurrence patterns could be studied. The study profiled the T cell repertoires of 500 to 800 subjects by immunosequencing and related them to cytomegalovirus serostatus. Typing coverage varied by locus: 629-630 donors for A, B, C, DRB1 and DQB1; around 560 for DQA1; more than 600 for DPA1; fewer than 480 for DPB1. Of the 398 genotyped donors, about 84% fell in the genetic ancestry cluster associated with self-reported Caucasian donors. To decide whether each TCR beta V gene segment behaved as functional or pseudogenic, an earlier analysis of several hundred of the donors relied on high-throughput TCR beta sequencing. Alongside the repertoire data, information on donor age, sex, ethnicity and CMV serostatus was compiled. On average, around 240,000 unique TCR beta nucleotide sequences were sequenced per donor among 398 genotyped donors of the cohort, with 15% to 20% of those sequences being non-productive. All discovery cohort repertoires had been generated using a single sequencing platform. A later genetic analysis used genome-wide SNP genotypes for 398 of the 666 donors, treating that subset as a discovery cohort. The later analysis used no new phenotypic data to find candidate immune exposures, relying instead on TCR beta sequences and their occurrence across donors. A handful of DR-DQ haplotypes were handled as single units for association and clustering because linkage in the cohort was strong. An early release covering more than 500 HLA-typed donors comprised about 300 gigabases of sequencing data and around 80 million unique TCR sequences. The aim of the study was to test whether cataloging public T cell receptors could identify signatures of past pathogen exposure. General conclusions and limits of the study: In a later analysis, about 17,000 TCR beta sequences were associated with specific HLA alleles at a false discovery rate of 0.05. Immune exposure information for the cohort was limited to CMV serostatus. Because HLA typing was unavailable for some donors at each locus, only the typed subset was used in association tests. The presence/absence analyses assumed that sequencing depth was roughly uniform across donors, and that assumption may not be true. An earlier analysis of 587 of the donors showed that most TCR beta V segments appeared in productive rearrangements either about 90% or about 30% of the time, which broadly matched IMGT annotations. Because counts were too low, roughly 18 rarely observed V segments, including chromosome 9 orphons, were left out of the earlier analysis of about 500 of the donors. V-gene and J-gene trimming of TCR beta chains was associated with a missense DCLRE1C variant in a later genetic analysis, and the association was replicated in an independent cohort. A later analysis found that TCR association rates varied across HLA loci, with DRB1 alleles showing the most associated TCRs and HLA-C alleles the fewest. A further reported finding was that TCR beta sequences accurately predicted the HLA-A and HLA-B alleles for most subjects in the first cohort. In a later analysis, HLA-associated TCR beta chains were found to be more clonally expanded and to have lower generation probabilities than equally common non-associated chains. According to the authors, the approach could potentially be generalized to other disease states and immunological phenotypes. The sequencing pipeline was judged likely to have produced a cluster of highly shared sequence variants as a technical artifact. Correlated functional status among segregating V segments might reflect linkage disequilibrium, but an unknown experimental factor could not be ruled out. In a later analysis, several top co-occurrence clusters were reported to appear linked to parvovirus B19, influenza, CMV and Epstein-Barr virus. In vitro tests confirmed that a few of the cytomegalovirus-associated TCR beta chains recognize cytomegalovirus antigens. In the study, 150 to 200 TCR beta chains were listed as associated with cytomegalovirus. In a later analysis, most CMV-associated TCR beta chains were found to appear HLA-restricted, with HLA associations seemingly driven largely by CMV exposure. Strong co-occurrence of HLA alleles, especially DR and DQ, made assigning TCR associations to individual alleles difficult. Across donors, most TCR sequences were observed very rarely, whereas some public TCRs were present in many individuals. The cohort was sequenced for TCR beta chains only, and without alpha or paired-chain data the features that could be detected were limited. In a later genetic analysis, fewer N-insertions in productive TCRs were reported among donors in an Asian-associated ancestry cluster than the 666-donor mean. Because the 87-base-pair reads could not distinguish some IMGT-functional V segments, including TRBV6-2 and TRBV6-3, those segments were excluded. The classifier was reported to diagnose cytomegalovirus status with high specificity and sensitivity in both the original cohort and the validation cohort.

The cohort was made up of under 800 healthy bone marrow donors. At the time of sampling, every cohort member was nominally healthy, though immune exposures that went unrecorded were likely present. The donor was CMV seronegative and belonged to the group of 380 or so seronegative cohort members. Each donor provided a peripheral blood sample, and peripheral blood mononuclear cells were used for TCR beta sequencing. Genomic DNA extraction from the blood cell samples was performed with the Qiagen DNeasy Blood Extraction Kit. Receptor libraries were prepared by the immunoSEQ multiplex PCR assay. For the multiplex PCR, a mixture combining 60 forward primers for TCR Vbeta segments and 13 reverse primers for TCR Jbeta segments was used. Amplification of the CDR3 region of rearranged TCR beta genes was performed with a multiplex PCR assay on genomic DNA. The amplified TCR beta libraries were sequenced on the Illumina HiSeq System as 87-base-pair reads. Per the authors' processing: Across the roughly 700 repertoires, a later analysis counted approximately 83 million unique TCR beta chains, 9.5 million to 13 million of which were shared by at least two donors. Raw reads were error-corrected and collapsed into unique sequences with a nearest-neighbor algorithm that merged closely related sequences to remove PCR and sequencing errors. V, D and J gene segments were assigned by aligning CDR3 sequences to IMGT reference sequences. Each retained sequence needed at least a six-nucleotide match to both a V gene segment and a J gene segment. Rearrangements were classified as productive when the CDR3 lacked stop codons and remained in frame with V and J, and all other rearrangements were classified as non-productive. Following IMGT convention, CDR3 was defined as the stretch from the second conserved V-encoded cysteine up to the conserved J-encoded phenylalanine. In an earlier analysis of approximately 500 of the donors, sequences lacking an unambiguous match to a single V gene segment were excluded. In an earlier analysis of around 590 of the donors, a V segment was called functional when productive rearrangements were above 56.7%, and segregating when the standard deviation between donors exceeded 5%. A statistical classification framework was developed to diagnose cytomegalovirus status using the catalog of TCR beta chain sequences. In a later analysis, V and J genes were assigned by comparing TCR nucleotide sequences against IMGT/GENE-DB human TR gene sequences. A later analysis assigned CDR3 sequences and most-parsimonious VDJ recombination scenarios with the TCRdist pipeline. In a later analysis, every TCR beta chain was defined by the combination of its CDR3 amino acid sequence and its V-gene family, and reads without a unique V-gene family were dropped. In a later analysis, some 600 highly shared, low-generation-probability nucleotide sequences were removed to address suspected cross-contamination and a sequencing artifact. For each public chain, a later analysis derived a clonal expansion index from normalized ranks of inferred template counts within each repertoire. In a later analysis, generation probabilities were computed using a VDJ recombination model fitted to out-of-frame rearrangements, and the results were checked against IGoR. A later analysis scored TCR-TCR, TCR-HLA and TCR-CMV co-occurrence with hypergeometric tests, applying a repertoire-size bias correction to TCR pairs. False discovery rates were estimated in a later analysis by permuting HLA or CMV assignments 20 times. A later analysis grouped co-occurring TCRs with DBSCAN, adding TCRdist sequence similarity when clustering within HLA-allele-positive subsets. Repertoires with fewer than 30,000 or more than 120,000 public chains were left out of co-occurrence clustering, as were several repertoires with anomalous nucleotide sharing. Here the immuneACCESS table is served through TCRdb, limited to in-frame sequences with V and J called. Missing clones are a known gap in these copies; in checked studies unresolved V genes cover under half, and the rest lacks a known reason. V and J calls and clone size come straight from that table; D and trimming were deduced from the DNA. This sample's listing comprises around 150,000 clones. The ten largest clones capture about 2% of the sample.

This receptor was identified in a man between 25 and 39 years old in good health and CMV-seronegative. The rearrangement combines TRBV27 with TRBJ1-4; TRBD1 could be the D gene, as 5 bases match. Sequencing was performed on PBMCs. The DNA is TGTGCCAGCAGTTCCACCCGGGGGAAGGGTGAAAAACTGTTTTTT. This codes for CASSSTRGKGEKLFF.